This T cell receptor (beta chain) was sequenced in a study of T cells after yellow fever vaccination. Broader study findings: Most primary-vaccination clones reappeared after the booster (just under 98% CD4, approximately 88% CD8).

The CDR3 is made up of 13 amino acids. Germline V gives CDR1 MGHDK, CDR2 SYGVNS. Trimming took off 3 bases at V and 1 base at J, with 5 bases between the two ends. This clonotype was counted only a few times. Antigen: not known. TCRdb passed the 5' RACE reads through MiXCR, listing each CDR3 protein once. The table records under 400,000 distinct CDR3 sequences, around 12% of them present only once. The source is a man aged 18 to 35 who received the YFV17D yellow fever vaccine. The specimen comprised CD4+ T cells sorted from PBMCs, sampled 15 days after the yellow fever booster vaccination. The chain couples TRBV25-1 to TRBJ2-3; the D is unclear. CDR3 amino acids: CASSEVGTDTQYF. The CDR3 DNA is TGTGCCAGCAGTGAGGTGGGCACAGATACGCAGTATTTT.